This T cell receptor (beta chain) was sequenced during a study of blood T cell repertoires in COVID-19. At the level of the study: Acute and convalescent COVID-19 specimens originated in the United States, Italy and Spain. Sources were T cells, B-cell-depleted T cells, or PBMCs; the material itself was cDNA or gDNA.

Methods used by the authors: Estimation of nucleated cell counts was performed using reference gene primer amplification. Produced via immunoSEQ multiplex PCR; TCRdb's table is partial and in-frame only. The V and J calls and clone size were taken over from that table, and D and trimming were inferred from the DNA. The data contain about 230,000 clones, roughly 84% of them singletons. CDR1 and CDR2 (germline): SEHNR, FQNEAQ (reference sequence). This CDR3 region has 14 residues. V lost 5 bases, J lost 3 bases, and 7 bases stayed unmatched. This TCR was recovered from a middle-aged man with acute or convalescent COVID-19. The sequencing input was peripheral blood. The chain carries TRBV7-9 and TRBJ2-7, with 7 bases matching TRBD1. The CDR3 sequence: CASSVGTADYEQYF. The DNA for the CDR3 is TGTGCCAGCAGCGTCGGGACAGCCGACTACGAGCAGTACTTC.